This TCR beta chain comes out of a study of neurological immune-mediated disorders. Broader study findings: Subjects shared no identical expanded-clone CDR3 amino acid sequences, suggesting private TCR-beta repertoires in all groups.

5'RACE with 10-nucleotide random UMIs generated the cDNA. From 15-18 subjects, every sequencing run obtained over 190 million TCR-beta sequences. TCRdb reanalysed the 5' RACE reads using MiXCR and keeps one entry per CDR3 protein. Of over 60,000 distinct CDR3 sequences detected, about 5.5% appear once; the ten largest clones hold less than 2.5%. Trimming shortened V by 6 bases and J by 8 bases, and 17 bases separated the two germline ends. This CDR3 region has 15 residues. The unsorted libraries originated from 2 million PBMCs kept at -80 C. This clonotype was picked up many times. Its matching antigen is unknown.

The specimen sequenced was PBMCs. The genes are TRBV12-3 or TRBV12-4 and TRBJ1-6; D gene uncertain. The clonotype was recovered from a woman aged 25 to 39 with multiple sclerosis. CDR3 in amino acids: CASRPRSGVDSPLHF. DNA of the CDR3: TGTGCCAGCAGGCCAAGGTCCGGGGTTGATTCACCCCTCCACTTT.